This record covers a single T cell receptor beta chain. The antigen it binds to is not known. No base quality values were provided; no much bigger clone lies one nucleotide off. The study evaluated CTLA-4 blockade (ipilimumab) given together with focal radiation therapy in patients who had chemo-refractory metastatic non-small-cell lung cancer. The data derive from a study of radiotherapy plus CTLA-4 blockade in lung cancer (dated by TCRdb to 2016 to 2019). In the study overall: Objective responses were observed in approximately 19% of enrolled patients, and disease control was achieved in less than 40%. What the research found in general, with its limitations: TCR clones derived from tumors expanded in peripheral blood after treatment with radiotherapy and ipilimumab. The strongest predictors of response were reported to be early dynamic shifts in blood T cell clones along with a rise in serum interferon-beta following radiation.

Library creation used the immunoSEQ multiplex PCR assay. TCRdb obtained this table from immuneACCESS and retained in-frame rearrangements with V and J assigned. These tables miss some clones; where compared with another copy, unresolved V genes account for less than half of the shortfall, and the remainder is unexplained. Counted in this sample were 81,000 or so clones; more than 80% of them appeared once. The top ten clonotypes cover approximately 0.8% of the sample. Compared with germline, V lacks 2 bases and J lacks 5 bases; bases without a gene match: 2. CDR1 SGHNT and CDR2 YYREEE are derived from the germline V gene (reference sequence). CDR3 length: 15 amino acids, cysteine to phenylalanine. The entry retains the CDR3 DNA only, 45 bases that are in frame from base 1.

The chain links TRBV5-4 with TRBJ1-6, with 9 bases aligning to TRBD1. This TCR came from a human donor with non-small cell lung cancer who had stable disease on radiotherapy plus ipilimumab. The sample here was peripheral blood, taken from a patient treated with radiotherapy plus ipilimumab. The CDR3 sequence is CASSLGTGNNSPLHF. The sequence in DNA is TGTGCCAGCAGCTTAGGGACAGGGAATAATTCACCCCTCCACTTT.